This T cell receptor beta chain was recorded in a study of blood T cell repertoires in COVID-19 (dated by TCRdb to 2020 to 2022). For the study in its entirety: The collaborator samples originated in the United States, Italy and Spain and spanned the acute and convalescent phases of COVID-19. The dataset comprised deeply sampled blood TCRbeta repertoires from subjects exposed to, actively infected with, or recovered from COVID-19. Where HLA class I and class II types were available, the types were taken from metadata supplied by the sample provider, not from assay-based typing. Nearly every sample came with metadata listing a de-identified subject ID, COVID-19 status, age in years and sex. Samples were obtained from the ongoing ImmuneRACE study (first 160 participants) and from 1,254 subjects provided by 6 global collaborators. The repertoires were released in a freely available public database meant as a resource for research on the immune response to SARS-CoV-2. The material from the prospective study consisted of cDNA or gDNA derived from T cells, B-cell-depleted T cells, or PBMCs.

The germline V end is reduced by 4 bases and the J end by 4 bases; junction bases left unmatched: 9. Inclusive of the bounding cysteine and phenylalanine, the CDR3 is 17 residues long. The only DNA kept is the CDR3, 51 bases in frame from the first base. Another Seattle source contributed samples from volunteer blood donors who had recovered from COVID-19. Collaborating institutions collected whole blood in K2EDTA tubes following their own protocols. For TCRbeta analysis, collaborator samples were shipped as frozen whole blood, as isolated PBMCs, or as DNA extracted from either sample type. Comment on this clone: Its recognized antigen is unknown. It has no much larger one-base neighbor in the sample; base qualities were not kept.

TCRbeta CDR3 regions were amplified from genomic DNA using the immunoSEQ Assay, a bias-controlled multiplex PCR. The published analysis was carried out like this. Nucleated cell counts per sample were estimated from amplification of reference gene primers within the assay. Sequence reads were collapsed and filtered to measure the absolute abundance of every unique TCRbeta CDR3 rearrangement. For each sample, productive Simpson clonality was calculated by taking the square root of Simpson's diversity index across productive rearrangements. TCRdb carries this immuneACCESS record with in-frame sequences only. Its versions omit some clonotypes, under half of them owing to an unresolved V gene in the studies checked, with the rest unexplained. That table furnishes V, J and clone size, whereas the DNA furnished D and trimming. This sample has about 200,000 clones in its table, and approximately 88% of those were observed once. Jointly, the top ten make up 5.5% to 6.5% of the sample.

The investigation overall reported the following: How much clinical and demographic metadata was included differed by source and by participant, and the metadata was provided uncurated.

The sequence came from a man aged 60 to 75 who had recovered from COVID-19. The sample comprised peripheral blood. The V gene is TRBV23-1 and the J gene is TRBJ2-5, with 13 junctional bases fitting TRBD2. TRBV23-1 is reported as an ORF; its role is uncertain. The DNA reads TGCGCCAGCAGTCTACACAGGACTAGCGGGAGTAGAGAGACCCAGTACTTC. Translated, it gives CASSLHRTSGSRETQYF.